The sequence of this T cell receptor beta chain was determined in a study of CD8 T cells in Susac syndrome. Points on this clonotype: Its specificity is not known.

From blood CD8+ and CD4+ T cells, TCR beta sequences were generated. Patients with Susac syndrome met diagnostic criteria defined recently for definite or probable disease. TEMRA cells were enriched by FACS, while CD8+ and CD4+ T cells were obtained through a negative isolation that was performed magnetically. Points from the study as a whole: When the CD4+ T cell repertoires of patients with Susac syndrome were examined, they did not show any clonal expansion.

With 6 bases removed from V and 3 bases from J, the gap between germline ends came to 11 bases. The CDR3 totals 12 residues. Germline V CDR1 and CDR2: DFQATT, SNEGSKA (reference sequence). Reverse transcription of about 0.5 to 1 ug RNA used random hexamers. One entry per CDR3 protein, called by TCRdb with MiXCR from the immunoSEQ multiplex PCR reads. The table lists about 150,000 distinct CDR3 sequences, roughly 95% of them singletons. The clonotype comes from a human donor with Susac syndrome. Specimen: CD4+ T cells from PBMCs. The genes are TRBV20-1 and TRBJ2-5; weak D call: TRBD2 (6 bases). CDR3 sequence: CSARDFKETQYF. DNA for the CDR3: TGCAGTGCCCGGGACTTCAAAGAGACCCAGTACTTC.